The rows below give T cell receptor beta chains drawn from one sample of a study of graft-versus-host responses after intestinal transplantation. The repertoire was sequenced with immunoSEQ multiplex PCR; TCRdb's copy has only in-frame clones and lacks some. The data hold 90,000 to 150,000 clones, with approximately 95% observed a single time. Their target antigens are unknown. The sequenced sample was unstimulated CD8+ T cells sorted from spleen or lymph node cells, obtained before intestinal transplant. The receptors were sampled from a human donor who received an intestinal transplant. Each CDR3 is given with its conserved first and last residue. D genes are given only for firm matches. Size is omitted from some rows. Given values are once, few, many or a class for expanded clones.

J	size	D	V	CDR3	DNA
TRBJ1-2	NA	NA	TRBV4-1	CASSQVRGNYGYTF	TGCGCCAGCAGCCAAGTGAGGGGGAACTATGGCTACACCTTC
TRBJ2-2	NA	NA	TRBV7-9	CASSLTHNTGELFF	TGTGCCAGCAGCTTAACACATAACACCGGGGAGCTGTTTTTT
TRBJ2-1	NA	NA	TRBV6-6	CASSYFGPNNEQFF	TGTGCCAGCAGTTACTTTGGTCCCAATAATGAGCAGTTCTTC
TRBJ2-6	NA	TRBD1	TRBV7-3	CASSSITGAGANVLTF	TGTGCCAGCAGCTCGATTACAGGGGCTGGGGCCAACGTCCTGACTTTC
TRBJ2-7	once	NA	TRBV19	CASSIGLASVLEQYF	TGTGCCAGTAGTATCGGTTTGGCTAGCGTCCTCGAGCAGTACTTC
TRBJ2-1	NA	NA	TRBV14	CASSSPFGTGNEQFF	TGTGCCAGCAGCTCCCCCTTCGGGACGGGGAATGAGCAGTTCTTC
TRBJ1-1	NA	NA	TRBV28	CASSLRYTEAFF	TGTGCCAGCAGTTTGAGATACACTGAAGCTTTCTTT
TRBJ2-7	NA	NA	TRBV5-1	CASSLTGGQSYEQYF	TGCGCCAGCAGCTTGACCGGGGGACAGTCCTACGAGCAGTACTTC
TRBJ2-7	once	TRBD2	TRBV27	CASSATIAGGYEQYF	TGTGCCAGCAGTGCAACCATAGCGGGAGGGTACGAGCAGTACTTC
TRBJ1-1	NA	NA	TRBV7-4	CASSLRGSNSEAFF	TGTGCCAGCAGTTTGCGGGGGTCGAACTCGGAAGCTTTCTTT
TRBJ2-1	NA	TRBD2	TRBV9	CASSVATSGRAVPNEQFF	TGTGCCAGCAGCGTAGCTACTAGCGGGAGGGCGGTTCCAAATGAGCAGTTCTTC
TRBJ2-7	NA	NA	TRBV5-5	CASSGGMTAYEQYF	TGTGCCAGCAGCGGCGGGATGACAGCCTACGAGCAGTACTTC
TRBJ2-2	NA	TRBD1	TRBV9	CASSVASGGASGELFF	TGTGCCAGCAGCGTAGCCTCAGGGGGCGCGAGCGGGGAGCTGTTTTTT
TRBJ1-6	NA	TRBD1	TRBV9	CASSDRQGLNSPLHF	TGTGCCAGCAGCGACCGACAGGGTCTCAATTCACCCCTCCACTTT
TRBJ1-5	NA	NA	TRBV25-1	CASSDNRDQPQHF	TGTGCCAGCAGTGATAACAGGGACCAGCCCCAGCATTTT
TRBJ2-7	NA	TRBD1	TRBV7-8	CASSDRVTTEQYF	TGTGCCAGCAGCGACAGGGTGACTACCGAGCAGTACTTC
TRBJ2-3	NA	TRBD1	TRBV4-3	CASSQGTGTDTQYF	TGCGCCAGCAGCCAAGGGACAGGGACGGATACGCAGTATTTT
TRBJ2-1	once	TRBD2	TRBV19	CGTSGRGEQFF	TGTGGGACTAGCGGGAGAGGTGAGCAGTTCTTC
TRBJ1-4	NA	NA	TRBV5-2	CASSQVKGATNEKLFF	TGCGCCAGCAGCCAAGTAAAGGGGGCCACTAATGAAAAACTGTTTTTT
TRBJ2-7	NA	NA	TRBV4-3	CASSQEGGHKSRDSLYEQYF	TGCGCCAGCAGCCAAGAGGGGGGACACAAAAGCCGGGACTCCCTCTACGAGCAGTACTTC
TRBJ2-5	NA	TRBD2	TRBV5-4	CASSLSGDQETQYF	TGTGCCAGCAGCTTGAGCGGGGACCAAGAGACCCAGTACTTC
TRBJ2-5	NA	NA	TRBV7-8	CASSLVKPDFRQETQYF	TGTGCCAGCAGCTTAGTTAAACCGGACTTCCGACAAGAGACCCAGTACTTC
TRBJ2-7	NA	NA	TRBV7-9	CASSLGPGQYF	TGTGCCAGCAGCTTAGGCCCGGGACAGTACTTC
TRBJ2-7	NA	TRBD2	TRBV27	CASSFGSGIYEQYF	TGTGCCAGCAGTTTTGGTAGCGGGATCTACGAGCAGTACTTC
TRBJ1-1	NA	NA	TRBV6-5	CASSWTQNTEAFF	TGTGCCAGCAGTTGGACTCAGAACACTGAAGCTTTCTTT
TRBJ1-5	NA	NA	TRBV6-1	CASSERMTHMSNQPQHF	TGTGCCAGCAGTGAACGCATGACACACATGAGCAATCAGCCCCAGCATTTT
TRBJ2-5	once	NA	TRBV27	CASRDLLQETQYF	TGTGCCAGCAGAGACCTCCTCCAAGAGACCCAGTACTTC
TRBJ1-1	once	NA	TRBV11-2	CASSLGGPKTEAFF	TGTGCCAGCAGCTTAGGTGGCCCTAAAACTGAAGCTTTCTTT
TRBJ1-1	NA	NA	TRBV5-6	CASSWAGSTEAFF	TGTGCCAGCAGCTGGGCAGGGAGTACTGAAGCTTTCTTT
TRBJ2-2	NA	TRBD1	TRBV18	CASSPPGQGSGELFF	TGTGCCAGCTCACCACCGGGACAGGGGTCCGGGGAGCTGTTTTTT
TRBJ2-7	NA	TRBD1	TRBV29-1	CSVGGTGYPYEQYF	TGCAGCGTGGGCGGGACAGGGTACCCATACGAGCAGTACTTC
TRBJ2-7	NA	TRBD2	TRBV28	CASSFLELARSDEQYF	TGTGCCAGCAGTTTTCTGGAACTAGCGCGTTCGGACGAGCAGTACTTC
TRBJ1-2	NA	TRBD1	TRBV11-2	CASSLLRTGGGANYGYTF	TGTGCCAGCAGCTTACTGCGGACAGGGGGGGGAGCTAACTATGGCTACACCTTC
TRBJ1-1	NA	NA	TRBV6-5	CASSVQQGNTEAFF	TGTGCCAGCAGTGTACAACAGGGAAACACTGAAGCTTTCTTT
TRBJ2-2	NA	NA	TRBV7-9	CASSLAGRGTGELFF	TGTGCCAGCAGCTTAGCGGGGCGCGGCACCGGGGAGCTGTTTTTT
TRBJ2-7	NA	TRBD2	TRBV6-5	CASSVPGTRGYEQYF	TGTGCCAGCAGTGTTCCCGGGACTAGGGGCTACGAGCAGTACTTC
TRBJ2-1	NA	NA	TRBV28	CASCGNNEQFF	TGTGCCAGCTGCGGCAACAATGAGCAGTTCTTC
TRBJ2-3	NA	TRBD2	TRBV9	CASSASLEASGKVTDTQYF	TGTGCCAGCAGCGCCAGCCTCGAGGCAAGCGGGAAAGTCACAGATACGCAGTATTTT
TRBJ1-2	NA	NA	TRBV28	CASSPQYGYTF	TGTGCCAGCAGCCCCCAATATGGCTACACCTTC
TRBJ2-1	NA	TRBD2	TRBV27	CASSWGLAASYNEQFF	TGTGCCAGCAGTTGGGGACTAGCCGCATCCTACAATGAGCAGTTCTTC
TRBJ2-7	NA	TRBD1	TRBV27	CASSPPHRGPNLSYEQYF	TGTGCCAGCAGTCCACCTCACAGGGGGCCCAACCTATCCTACGAGCAGTACTTC
TRBJ1-2	NA	NA	TRBV7-9	CASSLLVQGYGYTF	TGTGCCAGCAGCTTACTTGTTCAGGGATATGGCTACACCTTC
TRBJ2-7	NA	TRBD1	TRBV7-6	CASSYTGTGGEQYF	TGTGCCAGCAGCTATACCGGGACAGGGGGCGAGCAGTACTTC
TRBJ1-1	NA	TRBD1	TRBV5-8	CASSSETGGNTEAFF	TGTGCCAGCAGCTCGGAGACAGGGGGGAACACTGAAGCTTTCTTT
TRBJ2-1	NA	TRBD1	TRBV7-9	CASGSQRGQGPNNEQFF	TGTGCCAGCGGCTCTCAGAGGGGACAGGGACCAAACAATGAGCAGTTCTTC
TRBJ1-6	NA	TRBD1	TRBV5-6	CASSYGQGSPLHF	TGTGCCAGCAGCTACGGACAGGGATCACCCCTCCACTTT
TRBJ2-5	NA	TRBD2	TRBV9	CASSAGARPAGEETQYF	TGTGCCAGCAGCGCTGGAGCCCGTCCGGCGGGAGAAGAGACCCAGTACTTC
TRBJ1-3	NA	NA	TRBV30	CAWEPTGGNTIYF	TGTGCCTGGGAACCAACTGGAGGAAACACCATATATTTT
TRBJ2-3	NA	NA	TRBV25-1	CASSEFPLRGTDTQYF	TGTGCCAGCAGTGAATTTCCTTTGCGCGGCACAGATACGCAGTATTTT
TRBJ2-1	NA	NA	TRBV28	CASNQGYEQFF	TGTGCCAGCAATCAGGGGTATGAGCAGTTCTTC
TRBJ2-7	NA	TRBD2	TRBV5-4	CASSLTGTSGRNEQYF	TGTGCCAGCAGCTTGACCGGGACTAGCGGGAGAAACGAGCAGTACTTC
TRBJ2-1	NA	NA	TRBV5-1	CASSFLAPTISYNEQFF	TGCGCCAGCAGCTTTCTGGCCCCGACTATCTCCTACAATGAGCAGTTCTTC
TRBJ2-3	NA	TRBD2	TRBV7-2	CASSFPPAGEADTQYF	TGTGCCAGCAGCTTCCCCCCAGCGGGAGAAGCAGATACGCAGTATTTT
TRBJ2-7	NA	NA	TRBV7-6	CASSLARSELDEQYF	TGTGCCAGCAGCTTAGCGAGAAGCGAACTCGACGAGCAGTACTTC
TRBJ2-5	NA	TRBD2	TRBV11-3	CASSPGLAGEDLAQETQYF	TGTGCCAGCAGCCCCGGACTAGCGGGAGAGGATCTCGCGCAAGAGACCCAGTACTTC
TRBJ2-1	NA	TRBD2	TRBV15	CATSRDTGLENEQFF	TGTGCCACCAGCAGAGATACGGGACTAGAAAATGAGCAGTTCTTC
TRBJ2-3	NA	TRBD2	TRBV5-1	CASSLGGRGADTQYF	TGCGCCAGCAGCTTAGGCGGGAGGGGTGCAGATACGCAGTATTTT
TRBJ2-7	NA	NA	TRBV4-3	CASSQVNSGAYEQYF	TGCGCCAGCAGCCAAGTAAATTCAGGGGCCTACGAGCAGTACTTC
TRBJ2-2	NA	NA	TRBV5-1	CASSLSQGNTGELFF	TGCGCCAGCAGCTTGTCGCAGGGGAACACCGGGGAGCTGTTTTTT